This section outlines one TCR beta chain sequence together with its context. Profiling relied on immunoSEQ multiplex PCR, and the TCRdb table lists in-frame clones only, not all of them. In the table there are about 15,000 clones, 60% to 85% of which are singletons. Grafts had their tissue processed, releasing intraepithelial and lamina propria lymphocytes. The data were taken from a study of graft-versus-host responses after intestinal transplantation. The CDR3 covers 15 residues. V was pared by 4 bases and J by 1 base, with 3 bases of the junction left unmatched. CDR1 is SGHTA and CDR2 is FQGTGA in the germline V gene.

The gene calls are TRBV7-3 and TRBJ2-3; 9 bases align to TRBD2. The sample in question was ileum tissue, obtained around 470 days after intestinal transplant. The TCR comes from a human patient who received an intestinal transplant, so some T cells may come from the graft donor. CDR3: CASSSSGVRTDTQYF. CDR3 nucleotide sequence: TGTGCCAGCAGCTCTAGCGGGGTGCGCACAGATACGCAGTATTTT.